Reported below is one T cell receptor beta chain. What this receptor recognizes is not known. Per-base qualities were not stored, and no clone one base away is much larger. This sample was included in a study of Ad26.COV2.S vaccination and SARS-CoV-2 variants (dated by TCRdb to the early 2020s). Some background on the complete study: Sequencing of the TCRbeta repertoire served to evaluate the specificity and breadth of SARS-CoV-2-reactive T cell receptors following Ad26.COV2.S vaccination. A total of approximately 30 samples were included in the TCR-sequenced set, comprising 19 Ad26.COV2.S vaccine recipients, 5 placebo recipients and 8 SARS-CoV-2 convalescent individuals. What the research found in general, with its limitations: The authors noted that the TCR breadth and depth analyses may have underestimated total T cell responses. Substantial breadth of spike-specific CD8+ and CD4+ T cell responses was reported after vaccination. Spike-specific TCR breadth was higher in Ad26.COV2.S recipients than in placebo recipients (P = 0.0014). Vaccine and placebo recipients had comparable non-spike TCR breadth, which fits with the vaccine containing only spike.

Explained via the paper, the time point label denotes: individuals recovered from natural SARS-CoV-2 infection. The immunoSEQ Assay was the method used to sequence TCRbeta CDR3 regions. After extraction, genomic DNA underwent amplification by bias-controlled multiplex PCR, followed by high-throughput sequencing. In the paper's pipeline: To quantify the absolute abundance of each unique TCRbeta CDR3 region, sequences were collapsed and filtered. T cell fraction was estimated by normalizing TCRbeta template counts to usable DNA, with usable DNA measured through amplification of reference genes found in all nucleated cells. Repertoire TCRs were annotated as SARS-CoV-2-specific when V gene, CDR3 amino acid sequence and J gene were exactly matched to a known reactive TCR set. The reference SARS-CoV-2 TCR set was derived from MIRA and filtered for enrichment in COVID-19-positive ImmuneCODE repertoires, a step that removed public or cross-reactive TCRs. Using the MIRA antigens, annotated TCRs were further analysed by specific ORF or by position within an ORF. Breadth was defined as annotated unique rearrangements over total unique productive rearrangements; depth was the summed frequency of those rearrangements. TCR breadth was compared between groups using two-sided Wilcoxon rank-sum tests. This immuneACCESS table, as held by TCRdb, lists in-frame sequences with V and J called but not all clones. Of the missing ones, under half trace to an unresolved V gene in checked studies; the others have no known cause. V and J calls and clone size come straight from that table; D and trimming were deduced from the DNA. For this sample the table gives under 150,000 clones, of which roughly 85% were detected only once. Approximately 5.1% of the sample is held by the ten biggest clonotypes.

Germline trimming amounts to 0 bases on V and 0 bases on J, with 4 as the count of junction bases outside the gene matches. There are 16 amino acids in the CDR3, from cysteine to phenylalanine inclusive. Just CDR3 DNA is preserved here, 48 bases in frame from base 1. As encoded in the germline V gene (reference sequence), CDR1 is LNHNV while CDR2 is YYDKDF. This material consisted of peripheral blood, taken after recovery from COVID-19. The TCR was taken from a human donor who had recovered from COVID-19. This chain joins TRBV15 to TRBJ2-5; 7 nucleotides in the junction match TRBD2. The CDR3 has the sequence CATSREIAGDQETQYF. In nucleotides, the sequence is TGTGCCACCAGCAGAGAAATCGCGGGGGACCAAGAGACCCAGTACTTC.